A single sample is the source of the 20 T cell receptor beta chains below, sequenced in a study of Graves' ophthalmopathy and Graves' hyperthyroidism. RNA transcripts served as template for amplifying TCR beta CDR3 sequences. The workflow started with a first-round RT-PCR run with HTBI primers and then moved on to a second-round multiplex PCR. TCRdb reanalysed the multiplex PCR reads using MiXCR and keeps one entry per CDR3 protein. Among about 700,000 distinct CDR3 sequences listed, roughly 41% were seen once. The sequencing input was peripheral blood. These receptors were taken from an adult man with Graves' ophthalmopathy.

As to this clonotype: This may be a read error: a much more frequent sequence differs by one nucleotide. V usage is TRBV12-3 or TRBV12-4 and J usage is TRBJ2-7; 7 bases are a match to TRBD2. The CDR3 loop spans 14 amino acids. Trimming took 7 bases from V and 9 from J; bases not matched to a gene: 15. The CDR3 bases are TGTGCCAGCACGCACAAAGCGGGGAGTCCCGGGCAGTACTTC. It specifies CASTHKAGSPGQYF.

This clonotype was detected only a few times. The CDR3 reads CASSFAFRESHDRNQETQYF. CDR3 nucleotide sequence: TGTGCCAGCAGCTTTGCTTTTCGGGAGAGCCACGACCGAAATCAAGAGACCCAGTACTTC. The V gene is TRBV13, the J gene TRBJ2-5, with a weak D call TRBD2 (6 bases). Germline loops: CDR1 PRHDT, CDR2 FYEKMQ (reference sequence). The V end lost 3 bases, the J end lost 2 bases, and 28 bases lay between the germline ends. The CDR3 length is 20 residues.

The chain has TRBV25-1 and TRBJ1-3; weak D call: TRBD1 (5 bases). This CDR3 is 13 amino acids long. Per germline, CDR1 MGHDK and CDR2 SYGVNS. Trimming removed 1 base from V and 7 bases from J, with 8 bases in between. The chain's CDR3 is CASSEWAGNTIYF. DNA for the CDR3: TGTGCCAGCAGTGAATGGGCAGGGAACACCATATATTTT.

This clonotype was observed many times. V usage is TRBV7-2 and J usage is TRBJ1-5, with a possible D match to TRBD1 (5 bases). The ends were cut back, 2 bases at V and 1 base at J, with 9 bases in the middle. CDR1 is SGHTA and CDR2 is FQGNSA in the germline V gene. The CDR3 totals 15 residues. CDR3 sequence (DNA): TGTGCCAGCAGCTTAAGACGGGGCAGCAATCAGCCCCAGCATTTT. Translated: CASSLRRGSNQPQHF.

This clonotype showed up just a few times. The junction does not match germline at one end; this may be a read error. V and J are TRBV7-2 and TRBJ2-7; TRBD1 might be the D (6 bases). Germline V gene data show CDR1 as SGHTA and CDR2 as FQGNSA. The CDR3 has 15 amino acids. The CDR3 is CASSQPIGQFYEQYF. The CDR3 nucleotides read TGCGCCAGCAGCCAACCGATAGGACAGTTCTACGAGCAGTACTTC.

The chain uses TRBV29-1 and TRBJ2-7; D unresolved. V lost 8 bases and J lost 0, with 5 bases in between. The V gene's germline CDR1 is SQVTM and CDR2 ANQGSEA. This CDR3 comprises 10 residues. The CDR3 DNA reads TGCAGCCCACGCTCCTACGAGCAGTACTTC. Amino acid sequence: CSPRSYEQYF.

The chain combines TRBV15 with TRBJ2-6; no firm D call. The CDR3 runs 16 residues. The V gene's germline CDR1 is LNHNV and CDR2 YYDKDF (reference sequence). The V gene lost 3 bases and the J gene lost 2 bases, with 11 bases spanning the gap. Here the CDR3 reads CATSSVTATGANVLTF. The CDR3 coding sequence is TGTGCCACCAGCAGCGTGACGGCCACTGGGGCCAACGTCCTGACTTTC.

CDR3 region: CSVGSSGGANEQFF. In DNA form, the CDR3 reads TGCAGCGTTGGGTCTAGCGGGGGGGCCAATGAGCAGTTCTTC. V and J are TRBV29-1 and TRBJ2-5; 12 bases match TRBD2. Judging by the DNA end, TRBJ2-1 fits better; the J call may be wrong. The germline V gene encodes CDR1 SQVTM and CDR2 ANQGSEA. The length of the CDR3 is 14 residues.

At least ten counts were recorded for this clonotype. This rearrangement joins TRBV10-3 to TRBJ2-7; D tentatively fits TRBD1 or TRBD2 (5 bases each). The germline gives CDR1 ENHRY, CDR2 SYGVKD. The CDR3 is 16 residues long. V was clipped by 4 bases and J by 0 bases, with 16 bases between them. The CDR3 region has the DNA TGTGCCATCAGTGGCAACGGGGACCTGAGCTCCTACGAGCAGTACTTC. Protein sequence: CAISGNGDLSSYEQYF.

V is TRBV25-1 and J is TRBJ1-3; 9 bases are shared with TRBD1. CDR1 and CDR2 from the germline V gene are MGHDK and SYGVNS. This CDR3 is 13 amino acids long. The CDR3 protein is CARGTGYPNTIYF. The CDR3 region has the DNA TGTGCTAGAGGGACAGGGTATCCGAACACCATATATTTT. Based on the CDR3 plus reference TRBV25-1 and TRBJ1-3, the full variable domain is EADIYQTPRYLVIGTGKKITLECSQTMGHDKMYWYQQDPGMELHLIHYSYGVNSTEKGDLSSESTVSRIRTEHFPLTLESARPSHTSQYLCARGTGYPNTIYFGEGSWLTVV.

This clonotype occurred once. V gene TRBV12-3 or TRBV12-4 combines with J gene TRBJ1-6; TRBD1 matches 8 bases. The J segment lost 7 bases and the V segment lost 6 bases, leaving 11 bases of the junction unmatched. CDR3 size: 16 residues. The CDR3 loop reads CASRPQGAGGNSPLHF. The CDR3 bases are TGTGCCAGCAGGCCTCAGGGGGCAGGGGGAAATTCACCCCTCCACTTT.

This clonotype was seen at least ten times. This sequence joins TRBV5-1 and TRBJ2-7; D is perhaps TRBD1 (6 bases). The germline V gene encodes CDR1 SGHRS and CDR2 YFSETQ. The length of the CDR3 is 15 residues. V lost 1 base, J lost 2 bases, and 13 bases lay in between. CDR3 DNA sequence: TGCGCCAGCAGCTTGACACCCGGGACACCCTACGAGCAGTACTTC. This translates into CASSLTPGTPYEQYF.

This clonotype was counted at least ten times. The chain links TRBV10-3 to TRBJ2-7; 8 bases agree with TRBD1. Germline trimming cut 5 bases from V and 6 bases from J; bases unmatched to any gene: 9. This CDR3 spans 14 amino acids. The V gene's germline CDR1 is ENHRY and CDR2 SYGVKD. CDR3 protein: CAISSTGDTTEQYF. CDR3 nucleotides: TGTGCCATCAGTTCGACAGGGGACACCACCGAGCAGTACTTC.

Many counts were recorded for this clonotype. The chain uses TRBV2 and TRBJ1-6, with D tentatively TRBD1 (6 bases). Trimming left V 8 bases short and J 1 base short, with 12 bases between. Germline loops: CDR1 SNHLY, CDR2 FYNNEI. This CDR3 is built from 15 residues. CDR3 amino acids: CASGLGGSYNSPLHF. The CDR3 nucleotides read TGTGCCAGCGGCCTAGGGGGGTCCTATAATTCACCCCTCCACTTT.

The CDR3 DNA reads TGTGCCAGCACTCGGGGGGCGGGAGTAAAGTACTTC. The encoded protein is CASTRGAGVKYF. This chain connects TRBV12-3 or TRBV12-4 to TRBJ2-7, with D tentatively TRBD2 (7 bases). The CDR3 consists of 12 residues. Deletions cut 7 bases from V and 11 bases from J, with 18 bases between.

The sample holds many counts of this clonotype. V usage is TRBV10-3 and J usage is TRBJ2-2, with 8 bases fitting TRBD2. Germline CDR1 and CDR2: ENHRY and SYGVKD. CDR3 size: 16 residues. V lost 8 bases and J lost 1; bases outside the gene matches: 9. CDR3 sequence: CAISSGLAGNTGELFF. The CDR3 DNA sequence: TGTGCCATCTCCTCCGGGCTAGCGGGGAACACCGGGGAGCTGTTTTTT.

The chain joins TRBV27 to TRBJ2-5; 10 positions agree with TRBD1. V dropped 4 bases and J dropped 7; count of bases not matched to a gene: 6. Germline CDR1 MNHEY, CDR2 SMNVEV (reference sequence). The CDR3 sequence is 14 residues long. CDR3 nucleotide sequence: TGTGCCAGCAGTTCGGACAGGGGGTATACGACCCAGTACTTC. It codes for CASSSDRGYTTQYF.

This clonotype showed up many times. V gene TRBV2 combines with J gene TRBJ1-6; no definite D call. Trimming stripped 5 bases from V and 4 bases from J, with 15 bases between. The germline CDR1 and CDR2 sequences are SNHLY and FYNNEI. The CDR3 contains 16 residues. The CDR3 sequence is CASSKSPILYNSPLHF. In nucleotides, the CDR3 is TGTGCCAGCAGTAAAAGCCCCATCCTATATAATTCACCCCTCCACTTT.

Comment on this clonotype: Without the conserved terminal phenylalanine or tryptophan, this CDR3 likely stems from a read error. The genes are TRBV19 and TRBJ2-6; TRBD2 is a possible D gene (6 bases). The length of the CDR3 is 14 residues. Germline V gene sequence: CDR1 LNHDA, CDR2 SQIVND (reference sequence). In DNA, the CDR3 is TGTGCCAGTACAGCGGGCTCTTGGGCCAACGTCCTGACTCTC. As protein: CASTAGSWANVLTL.

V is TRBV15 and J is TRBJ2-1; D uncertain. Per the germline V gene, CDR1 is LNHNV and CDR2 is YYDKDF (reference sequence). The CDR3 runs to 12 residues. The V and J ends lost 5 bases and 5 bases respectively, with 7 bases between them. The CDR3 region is CATSLTHNEQFF. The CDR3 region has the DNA TGTGCCACCAGCTTGACCCACAATGAGCAGTTCTTC.